Listed below are T cell receptor beta chains from one sample, sequenced in a study of blood T cell repertoires in COVID-19. The repertoire was sequenced with immunoSEQ multiplex PCR; TCRdb's copy has only in-frame clones and lacks some. Among some 120,000 clones listed, more than 70% were seen once. The sequenced sample was peripheral blood. These receptors were taken from a woman in her sixties with acute or convalescent COVID-19. The CDR3 runs from the conserved cysteine through the conserved F or W. A D gene is named only where the DNA matches it firmly. Size is stated for part of the rows, as once, few or many counts, or as a class when the clone is expanded.

CDR3nt,CDR3aa,v_gene,d_gene,j_gene,abundance
TGTGCCACCAGCCTGCAGGGCGGACTAACCTATGGCTACACCTTC,CATSLQGGLTYGYTF,TRBV15,.,TRBJ1-2,.
TGTGCCAGCTCACCACGACAGGGTGATGGCTATGGCTACACCTTC,CASSPRQGDGYGYTF,TRBV18,TRBD1,TRBJ1-2,.
TGTGCCAGCACTCTAGAGATCTCCTACAATGAGCAGTTCTTC,CASTLEISYNEQFF,TRBV7-2,.,TRBJ2-1,once
TGTGCCAGCAGCCCCGTTTGGGCCAACGTCCTGACTTTC,CASSPVWANVLTF,TRBV21-1,.,TRBJ2-6,.
TGTGCCAGCAGCCAAGAGGCCTCTAGCAAGTTCTTC,CASSQEASSKFF,TRBV3-1/TRBV3-2,.,TRBJ2-1,.
TGTGCCACCAGGGGTCGACTAGCGAGCCTCACCCAGTACTTC,CATRGRLASLTQYF,TRBV15,TRBD2,TRBJ2-5,.
TGCGCCAGCAGTCGTGACAGGGGAAGCACAGATACGCAGTATTTT,CASSRDRGSTDTQYF,TRBV5-1,TRBD1,TRBJ2-3,few
TGTGCCAGCAGCCCGACAGGGGTTACTGAAGCTTTCTTT,CASSPTGVTEAFF,TRBV14,TRBD1,TRBJ1-1,few
TGTGCCAGCAGTTTATCAGGGGCAACTAATGAAAAACTGTTTTTT,CASSLSGATNEKLFF,TRBV27,.,TRBJ1-4,.
TGTGCCAGCAGCTTAGGACGGGGATGGAAGGGCTACACCTTC,CASSLGRGWKGYTF,TRBV7-2,.,TRBJ1-2,.